This TCR beta chain was observed in a study of beta chain features in type 1 diabetes. In this sample, this clone turned up a few times. The target antigen is unknown. cDNA synthesis used the whole RNA isolate, giving expressed TCRB sequences. The assay was immunoSEQ multiplex PCR, and TCRdb's table has in-frame clones only and misses some. The sample carries roughly 610,000 clones, roughly 16% recorded once. This CDR3 contains 14 residues. Germline assignment: CDR1 SGHDT and CDR2 YYEEEE. The V and J ends lost 0 bases and 1 base respectively, with 7 bases between them. The study's findings and limits: Patients and controls would share equally any PCR tilt toward shorter templates. Among type 1 diabetes patients, VDJ junctions had fewer insertions and more deletions.

This chain links TRBV5-6 with TRBJ1-2, with D unclear. The sequence was collected from a man younger than 35 in good health. Sequencing input: naive CD4+ T cells from blood. The CDR3 here is CASSLGMLNYGYTF. CDR3 sequence (DNA): TGTGCCAGCAGCTTGGGCATGCTTAACTATGGCTACACCTTC.